Sequencing of this TCR beta chain was carried out in a study of blood T cell repertoires in COVID-19. For the study at large: COVID-19 samples, acute and convalescent, were from the United States, Italy and Spain. In each case, the material was cDNA or gDNA derived from T cells, B-cell-depleted T cells, or PBMCs.

Per the original data handling: The assay estimated nucleated cells by amplifying reference gene primers. TCRdb's copy holds only in-frame clones and misses some; the assay was immunoSEQ multiplex PCR. The D gene and trimming were derived from the DNA, and the V and J assignments and clone size from that table. This table holds 70,000 to 90,000 clones, over 65% found once. CDR1 SGHNT and CDR2 YYREEE come from the germline V gene (reference sequence). The CDR3 covers 13 residues. The ends lost 4 bases at V and 4 bases at J; junction bases unmatched: 3. The TCR sequence derives from a human donor in a cohort sampled during active COVID-19. The chain has TRBV5-4 and TRBJ2-3; 7 nucleotides agree with TRBD2. Sequenced: peripheral blood. CDR3 protein: CASSPGGPDTQYF. Written as DNA, the CDR3 is TGTGCCAGCAGCCCGGGAGGCCCAGATACGCAGTATTTT. Variable domain in full (rest from reference TRBV5-4 and TRBJ2-3): ETGVTQSPTHLIKTRGQQVTLRCSSQSGHNTVSWYQQALGQGPQFIFQYYREEENGRGNFPPRFSGLQFPNYSSELNVNALELDDSALYLCASSPGGPDTQYFGPGTRLTVL.